This T cell receptor (beta chain) was documented in a study of breast tumors, draining lymph nodes, adjacent tissues. The lymph nodes were axillary draining lymph nodes from breast cancer patients. Per germline, CDR1 SGHTA and CDR2 FQGTGA. V dropped 5 bases and J dropped 5; count of bases not matched to a gene: 3. The length of the CDR3 is 13 residues. Via MiXCR, TCRdb re-called the multiplex PCR reads, giving one row per CDR3 protein. The data contain 150,000 to 250,000 distinct CDR3 sequences, roughly 31% of them seen just once; the ten biggest clones take up roughly 4%. In its sample, this clonotype was seen many times.

This TCR derives from a female donor with breast cancer. Some clones in this sample may be carry-over from other donors' samples. The sequenced sample consisted of axillary lymph node tissue. The rearrangement links TRBV7-3 to TRBJ2-7, with 10 positions matching TRBD1. Written as DNA, the CDR3 is TGTGCCAGCAGCCGGGACAGGGGCGACGAGCAGTACTTC. It translates to CASSRDRGDEQYF. Full variable domain (remainder filled in from reference TRBV7-3 and TRBJ2-7): GAGVSQTPSNKVTEKGKYVELRCDPISGHTALYWYRQSLGQGPEFLIYFQGTGAADDSGLPNDRFFAVRPEGSVSTLKIQRTERGDSAVYLCASSRDRGDEQYFGPGTRLTVT.